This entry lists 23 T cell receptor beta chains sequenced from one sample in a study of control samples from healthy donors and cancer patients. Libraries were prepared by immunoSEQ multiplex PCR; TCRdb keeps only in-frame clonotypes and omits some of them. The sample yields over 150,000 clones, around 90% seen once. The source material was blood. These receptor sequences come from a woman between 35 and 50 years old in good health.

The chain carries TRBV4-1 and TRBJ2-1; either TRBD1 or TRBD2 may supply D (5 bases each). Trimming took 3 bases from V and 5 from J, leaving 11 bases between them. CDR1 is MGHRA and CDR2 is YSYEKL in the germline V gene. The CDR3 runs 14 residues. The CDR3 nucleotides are TGCGCCAGCAGCCAGGGGGTTGAGCACAATGAGCAGTTCTTC. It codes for CASSQGVEHNEQFF.

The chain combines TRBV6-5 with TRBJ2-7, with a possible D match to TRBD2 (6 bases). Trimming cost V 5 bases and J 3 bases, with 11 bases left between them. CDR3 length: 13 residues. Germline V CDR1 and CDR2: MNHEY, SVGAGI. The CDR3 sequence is CASSLGTLYEQYF. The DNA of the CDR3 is TGTGCCAGCAGTCTCGGGACTCTCTACGAGCAGTACTTC.

CDR3 protein: CASSKDHRAFEAFF. Written as DNA, the CDR3 is TGTGCCAGCAGCAAAGACCACAGAGCATTTGAAGCTTTCTTT. The genes are TRBV21-1 and TRBJ1-1; the DNA was not compared with TRBD1, the D call given in the table. TRBV21-1 is designated a pseudogene. This CDR3 contains 14 residues.

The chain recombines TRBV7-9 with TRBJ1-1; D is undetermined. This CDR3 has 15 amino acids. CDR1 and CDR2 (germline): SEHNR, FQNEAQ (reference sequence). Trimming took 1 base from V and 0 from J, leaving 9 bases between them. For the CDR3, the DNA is TGTGCCAGCAGCTTAGAGTCAGGCGTGAACACTGAAGCTTTCTTT. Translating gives CASSLESGVNTEAFF.

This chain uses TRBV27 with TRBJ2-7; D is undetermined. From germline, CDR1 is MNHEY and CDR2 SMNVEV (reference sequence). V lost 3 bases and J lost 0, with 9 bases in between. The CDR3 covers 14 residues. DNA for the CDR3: TGTGCCAGCAGTTTGCACAGCCTCTCCTACGAGCAGTACTTC. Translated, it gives CASSLHSLSYEQYF.

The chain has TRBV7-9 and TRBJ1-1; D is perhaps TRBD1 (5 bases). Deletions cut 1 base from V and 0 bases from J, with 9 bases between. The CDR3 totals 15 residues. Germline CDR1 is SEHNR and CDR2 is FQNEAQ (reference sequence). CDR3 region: CASSLVQGMNTEAFF. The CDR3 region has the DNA TGTGCCAGCAGCTTAGTTCAGGGTATGAACACTGAAGCTTTCTTT.

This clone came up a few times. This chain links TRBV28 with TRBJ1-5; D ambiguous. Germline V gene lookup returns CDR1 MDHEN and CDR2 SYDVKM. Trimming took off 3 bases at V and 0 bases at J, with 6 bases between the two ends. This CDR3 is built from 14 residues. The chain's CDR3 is CASSFRYSNQPQHF. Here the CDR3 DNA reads TGTGCCAGCAGTTTCCGTTATAGCAATCAGCCCCAGCATTTT.

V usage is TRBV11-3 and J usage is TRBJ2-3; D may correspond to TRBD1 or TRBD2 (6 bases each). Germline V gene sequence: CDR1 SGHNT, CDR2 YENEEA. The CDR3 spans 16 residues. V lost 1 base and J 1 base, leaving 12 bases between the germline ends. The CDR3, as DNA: TGTGCCAGCAGCTTAGTCCCGGGGGCGCGCACAGATACGCAGTATTTT. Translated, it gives CASSLVPGARTDTQYF.

This chain's CDR3 is CASSPGSYEQYF. As DNA, the CDR3 is TGTGCCAGCAGCCCAGGCTCCTACGAGCAGTACTTC. This chain connects TRBV7-9 to TRBJ2-7; no clear D gene. The CDR3 contains 12 residues. Germline CDR1 and CDR2: SEHNR and FQNEAQ (reference sequence). Trimming pared 5 bases from V and 0 bases from J, leaving 5 bases between.

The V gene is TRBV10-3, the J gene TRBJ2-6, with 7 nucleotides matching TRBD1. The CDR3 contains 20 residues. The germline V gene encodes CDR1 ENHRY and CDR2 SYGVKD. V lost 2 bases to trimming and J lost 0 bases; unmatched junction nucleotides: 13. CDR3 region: CAISEPSAQGPASGANVLTF. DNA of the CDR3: TGTGCCATCAGTGAGCCCTCAGCACAGGGGCCCGCCTCTGGGGCCAACGTCCTGACTTTC.

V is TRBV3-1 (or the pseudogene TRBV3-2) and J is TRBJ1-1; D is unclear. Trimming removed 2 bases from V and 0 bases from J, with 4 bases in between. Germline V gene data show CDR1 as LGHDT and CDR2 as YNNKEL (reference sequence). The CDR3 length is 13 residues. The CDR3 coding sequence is TGTGCCAGCAGCCAAATGATGAACACTGAAGCTTTCTTT. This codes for CASSQMMNTEAFF.

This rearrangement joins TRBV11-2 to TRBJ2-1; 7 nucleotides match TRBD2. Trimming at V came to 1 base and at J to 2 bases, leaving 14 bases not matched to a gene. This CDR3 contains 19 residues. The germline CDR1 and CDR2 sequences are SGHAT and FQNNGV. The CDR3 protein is CASSLGGASGGDPYNEQFF. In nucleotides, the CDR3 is TGTGCCAGCAGCTTAGGTGGGGCGTCGGGGGGTGATCCCTACAATGAGCAGTTCTTC.

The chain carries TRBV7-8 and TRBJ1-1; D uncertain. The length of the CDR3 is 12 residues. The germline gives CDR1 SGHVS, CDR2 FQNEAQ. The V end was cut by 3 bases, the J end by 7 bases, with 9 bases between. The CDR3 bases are TGTGCCAGCAGCTTTCGTCTCGATGAAGCTTTCTTT. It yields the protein CASSFRLDEAFF.

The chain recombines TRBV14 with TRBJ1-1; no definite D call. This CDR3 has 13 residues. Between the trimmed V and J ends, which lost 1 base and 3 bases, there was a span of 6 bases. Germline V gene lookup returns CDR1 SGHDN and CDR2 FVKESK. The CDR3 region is CASSQGAHTEAFF. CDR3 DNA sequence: TGTGCCAGCAGCCAAGGGGCCCACACTGAAGCTTTCTTT.

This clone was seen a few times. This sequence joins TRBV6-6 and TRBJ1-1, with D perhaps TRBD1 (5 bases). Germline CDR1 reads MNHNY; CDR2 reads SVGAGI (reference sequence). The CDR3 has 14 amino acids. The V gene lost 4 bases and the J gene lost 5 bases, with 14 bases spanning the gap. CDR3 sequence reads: CASSWGPKGTEAFF. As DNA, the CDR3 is TGTGCCAGCAGTTGGGGCCCCAAAGGGACTGAAGCTTTCTTT.

This CDR3 reads CASSLGPDRGRISPLHF. CDR3 coding DNA: TGTGCCAGCAGCTTAGGCCCGGACAGGGGGCGGATTTCACCCCTCCACTTT. The J gene is TRBJ1-6, the V gene TRBV13; 11 bases line up with TRBD1. After removal of 0 bases from V and 9 bases from J, the junction contained 7 bases not matched to a gene. The CDR3 is 17 amino acids. Germline V gives CDR1 PRHDT, CDR2 FYEKMQ (reference sequence).

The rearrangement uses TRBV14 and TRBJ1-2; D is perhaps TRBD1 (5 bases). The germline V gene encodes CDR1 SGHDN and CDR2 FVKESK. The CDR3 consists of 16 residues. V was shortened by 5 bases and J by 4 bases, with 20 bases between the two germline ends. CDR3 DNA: TGTGCCAGCAGCAAGGGTTGGGGGATCGGGGCCTATGGCTACACCTTC. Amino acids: CASSKGWGIGAYGYTF.

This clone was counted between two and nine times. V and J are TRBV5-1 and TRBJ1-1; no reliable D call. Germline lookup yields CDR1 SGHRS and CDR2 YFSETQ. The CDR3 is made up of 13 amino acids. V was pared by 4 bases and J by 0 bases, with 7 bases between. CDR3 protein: CASSVKLNTEAFF. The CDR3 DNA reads TGCGCCAGCAGCGTAAAATTGAACACTGAAGCTTTCTTT.

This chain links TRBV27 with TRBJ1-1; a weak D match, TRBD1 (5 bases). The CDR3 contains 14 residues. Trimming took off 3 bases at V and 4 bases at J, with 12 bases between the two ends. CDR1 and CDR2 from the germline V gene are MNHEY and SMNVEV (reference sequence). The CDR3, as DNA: TGTGCCAGCAGTTTTGGGCCTAGGGGCACTGAAGCTTTCTTT. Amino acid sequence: CASSFGPRGTEAFF.

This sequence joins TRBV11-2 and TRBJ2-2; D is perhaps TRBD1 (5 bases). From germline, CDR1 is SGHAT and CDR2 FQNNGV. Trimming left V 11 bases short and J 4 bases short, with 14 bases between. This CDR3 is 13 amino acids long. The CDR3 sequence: CAVAGPFTGELFF. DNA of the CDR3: TGTGCCGTTGCAGGGCCCTTCACCGGGGAGCTGTTTTTT.

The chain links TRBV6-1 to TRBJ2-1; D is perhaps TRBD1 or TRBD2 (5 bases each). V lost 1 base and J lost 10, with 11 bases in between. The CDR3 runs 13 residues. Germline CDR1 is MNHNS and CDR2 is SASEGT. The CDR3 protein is CASSEGPGTEQFF. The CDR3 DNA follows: TGTGCCAGCAGTGAAGGTCCGGGGACGGAGCAGTTCTTC.

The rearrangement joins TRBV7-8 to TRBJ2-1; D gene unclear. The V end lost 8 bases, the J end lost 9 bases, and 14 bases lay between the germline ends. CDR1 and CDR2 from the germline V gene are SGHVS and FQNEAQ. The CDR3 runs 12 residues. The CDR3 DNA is TGTGCCAGCGGATCGTCGGTCGGTGAGCAGTTCTTC. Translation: CASGSSVGEQFF.

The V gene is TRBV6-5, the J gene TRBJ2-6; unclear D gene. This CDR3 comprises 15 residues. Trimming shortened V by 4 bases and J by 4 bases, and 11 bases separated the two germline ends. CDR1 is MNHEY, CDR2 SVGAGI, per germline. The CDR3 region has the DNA TGTGCCAGCAGTTCCGTGGGATTAGGGGCCAACGTCCTGACTTTC. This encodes CASSSVGLGANVLTF.